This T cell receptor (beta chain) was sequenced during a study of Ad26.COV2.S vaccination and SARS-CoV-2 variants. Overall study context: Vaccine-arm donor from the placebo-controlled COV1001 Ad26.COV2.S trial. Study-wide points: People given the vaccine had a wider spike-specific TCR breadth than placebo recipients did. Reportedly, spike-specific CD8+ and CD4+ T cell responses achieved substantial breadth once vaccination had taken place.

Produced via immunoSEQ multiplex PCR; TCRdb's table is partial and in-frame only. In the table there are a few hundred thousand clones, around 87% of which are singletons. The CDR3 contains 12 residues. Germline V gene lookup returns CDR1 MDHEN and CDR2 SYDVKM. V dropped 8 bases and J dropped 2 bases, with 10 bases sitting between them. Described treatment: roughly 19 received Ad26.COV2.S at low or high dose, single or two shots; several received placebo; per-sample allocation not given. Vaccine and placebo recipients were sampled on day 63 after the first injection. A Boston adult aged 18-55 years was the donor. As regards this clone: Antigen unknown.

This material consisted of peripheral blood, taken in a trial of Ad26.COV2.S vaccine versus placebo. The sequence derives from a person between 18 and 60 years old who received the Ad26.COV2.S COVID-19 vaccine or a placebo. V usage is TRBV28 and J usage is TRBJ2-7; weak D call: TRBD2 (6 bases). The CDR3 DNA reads TGTGCCAGCGGAGGGGACCCCTACGAGCAGTACTTC. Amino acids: CASGGDPYEQYF.